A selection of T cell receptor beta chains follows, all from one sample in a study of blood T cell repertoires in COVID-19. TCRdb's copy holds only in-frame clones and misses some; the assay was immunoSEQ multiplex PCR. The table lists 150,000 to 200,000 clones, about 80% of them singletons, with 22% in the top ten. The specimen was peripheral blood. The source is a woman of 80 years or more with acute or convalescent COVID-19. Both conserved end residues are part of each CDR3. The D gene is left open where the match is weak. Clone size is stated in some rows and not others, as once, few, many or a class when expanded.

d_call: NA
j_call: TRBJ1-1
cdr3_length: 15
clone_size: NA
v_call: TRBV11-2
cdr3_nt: TGTGCCAGCAGCATCACCGGAGGGGCGAACACTGAAGCTTTCTTT
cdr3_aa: CASSITGGANTEAFF

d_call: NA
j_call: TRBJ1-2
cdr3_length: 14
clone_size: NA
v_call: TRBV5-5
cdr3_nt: TGTGCCAGCAGCCGGGAGGGGGACTTCTATGGCTACACCTTC
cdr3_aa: CASSREGDFYGYTF

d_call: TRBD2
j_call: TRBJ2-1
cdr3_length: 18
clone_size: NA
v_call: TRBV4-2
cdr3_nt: TGTGCCAGCAGCCAAGATATTACGAGACTAGCGGTAGACAATGAGCAGTTCTTC
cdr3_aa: CASSQDITRLAVDNEQFF

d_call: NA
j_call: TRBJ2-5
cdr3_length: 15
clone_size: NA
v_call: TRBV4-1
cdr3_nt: TGCGCCAGCAGCCAGACGAGTCGAGGGAGTGAGACCCAGTACTTC
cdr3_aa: CASSQTSRGSETQYF

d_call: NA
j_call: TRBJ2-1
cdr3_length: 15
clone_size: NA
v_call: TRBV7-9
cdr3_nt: TGTGCCAGCAACCAGGTGGTTTGGGACTCCAATGAGCAGTTCTTC
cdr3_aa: CASNQVVWDSNEQFF

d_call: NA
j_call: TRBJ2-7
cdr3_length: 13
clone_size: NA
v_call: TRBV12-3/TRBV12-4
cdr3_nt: TGTGCCAGCAGTTTCGGCATAAGGGGAGAGCAGTACTTC
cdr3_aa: CASSFGIRGEQYF

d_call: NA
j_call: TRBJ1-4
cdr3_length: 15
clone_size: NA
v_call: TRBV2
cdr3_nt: TGTGCCAGCAGGGCAGGGCGGTTGGCTAATGAAAAACTGTTTTTT
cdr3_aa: CASRAGRLANEKLFF

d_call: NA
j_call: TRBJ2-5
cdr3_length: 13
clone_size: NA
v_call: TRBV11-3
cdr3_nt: TGTGCCAGCAGCTTCCAGGGTGAAGAGACCCAGTACTTC
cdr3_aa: CASSFQGEETQYF

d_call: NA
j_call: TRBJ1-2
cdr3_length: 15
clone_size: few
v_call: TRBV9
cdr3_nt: TGTGCCAGCAGCGTAGAAGCAGGGAACCCCTATGGCTACACCTTC
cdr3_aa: CASSVEAGNPYGYTF

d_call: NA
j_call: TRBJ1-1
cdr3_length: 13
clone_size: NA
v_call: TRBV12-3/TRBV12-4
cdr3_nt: TGTGCCAGCAGGCAGACAGTGAACACTGAAGCTTTCTTT
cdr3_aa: CASRQTVNTEAFF

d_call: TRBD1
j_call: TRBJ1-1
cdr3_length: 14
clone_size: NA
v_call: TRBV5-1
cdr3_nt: TGCGCCAGCAGCTACACACAGGGGGACACTGAAGCTTTCTTT
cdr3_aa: CASSYTQGDTEAFF

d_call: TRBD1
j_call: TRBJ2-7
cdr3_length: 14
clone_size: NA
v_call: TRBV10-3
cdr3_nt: TGTGCCATCAGTGAGTCGGGACAGGACTACGAGCAGTACTTC
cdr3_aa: CAISESGQDYEQYF

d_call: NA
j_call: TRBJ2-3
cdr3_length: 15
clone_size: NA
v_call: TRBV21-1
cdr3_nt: TGTGCCAGCAGGTTCGGACAGGGGAGAACAGATACGCAGTATTTT
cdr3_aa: CASRFGQGRTDTQYF

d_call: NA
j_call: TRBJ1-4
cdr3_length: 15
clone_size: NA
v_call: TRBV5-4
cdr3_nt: TGTGCCAGCAGCTTGGGAGGAACAACTAATGAAAAACTGTTTTTT
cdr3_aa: CASSLGGTTNEKLFF

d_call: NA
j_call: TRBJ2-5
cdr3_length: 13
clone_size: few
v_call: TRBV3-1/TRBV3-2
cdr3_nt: TGTGCCAGCAGCCCCACTAGTTTCCAGACCCAGTACTTC
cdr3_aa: CASSPTSFQTQYF

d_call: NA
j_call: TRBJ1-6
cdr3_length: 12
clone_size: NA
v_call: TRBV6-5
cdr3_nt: TGTGCCAGCACGGGGGGTAATTCACCCCTCCACTTT
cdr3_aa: CASTGGNSPLHF

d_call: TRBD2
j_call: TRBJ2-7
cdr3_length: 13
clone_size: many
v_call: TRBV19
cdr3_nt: TGTGCCAGTAGTCGGCGGGAGGGGGACGAGCAGTACTTC
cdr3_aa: CASSRREGDEQYF

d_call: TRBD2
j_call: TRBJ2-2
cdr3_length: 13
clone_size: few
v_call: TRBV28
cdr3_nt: TGTGCCAGCAGTTCGGGAGGTACCGGGGAGCTGTTTTTT
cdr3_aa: CASSSGGTGELFF

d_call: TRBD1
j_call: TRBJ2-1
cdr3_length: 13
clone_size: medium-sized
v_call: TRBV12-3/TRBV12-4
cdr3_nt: TGTGCCAGCAGTTGGGACAGCGGCAATGAGCAGTTCTTC
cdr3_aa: CASSWDSGNEQFF

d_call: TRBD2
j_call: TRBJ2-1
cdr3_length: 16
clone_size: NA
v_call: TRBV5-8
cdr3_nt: TGTGCCAGCAGCGTGGGGACTAGCGGGACCTACAATGAGCAGTTCTTC
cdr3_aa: CASSVGTSGTYNEQFF

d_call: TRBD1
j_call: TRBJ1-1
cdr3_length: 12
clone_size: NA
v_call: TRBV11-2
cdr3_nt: TGTGCCAGCAGCTTGACAGGGGTGGTAGCTTTCTTT
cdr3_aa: CASSLTGVVAFF

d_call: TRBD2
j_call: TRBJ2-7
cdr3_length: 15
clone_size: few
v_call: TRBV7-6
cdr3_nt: TGTGCCAGCAGCTTAGCAGCGGGAGGCAACTACGAGCAGTACTTC
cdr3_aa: CASSLAAGGNYEQYF

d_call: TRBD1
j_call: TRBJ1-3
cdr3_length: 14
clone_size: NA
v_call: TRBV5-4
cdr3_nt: TGTGCCAGCAGCTGGACAGGGGCCGGGAACACCATATATTTT
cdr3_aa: CASSWTGAGNTIYF